The present T cell receptor beta chain was sequenced within a study of cytomegalovirus exposure and HLA in healthy donors. On the study more broadly: The same platform as the roughly 700 first-cohort repertoires was used for the 110 or so validation repertoires, a later analysis reported. Study-wide findings and caveats: Investigators reported 164 TCR beta chains as tied to cytomegalovirus.

CDR3 length equals 21 residues. The V segment lost 6 bases and the J segment 3 bases; nucleotides outside the gene matches: 21. Germline lookup yields CDR1 MNHEY and CDR2 SMNVEV (reference sequence). The donors were in the roughly 110-subject validation cohort; that cohort was separate from the roughly 700-subject first cohort. Notes on this clone: Its antigen is as yet unknown.

This table comes from immunoSEQ multiplex PCR, and its TCRdb copy is limited to in-frame clones, with some not included. Of over 120,000 clones detected, approximately 94% appear once; the ten largest clones hold 1.8%. The sequence came from a man younger than 35 in good health and CMV-seropositive. The J gene is TRBJ2-2, the V gene TRBV27; 11 bases map to TRBD1. The sequencing input was PBMCs. CDR3 in DNA: TGTGCCAGCAGCTCCGACTGGGGGACAGGGGGTTCCCAGGCGTACACCGGGGAGCTGTTTTTT. It is translated as CASSSDWGTGGSQAYTGELFF.